This T cell receptor beta chain was recovered during a study of T cell responses to AZD1222 COVID-19 vaccine. At the level of the study: Whether given at about 4 or about 12 weeks, second doses were pooled. Findings and limits, study-wide: Without day 14 samples, only post-peak T cell repertoires were studied. The donors showed a predominance of white British ancestry and of females, with possible underestimation of clonal diversity.

The assay was immunoSEQ multiplex PCR, and TCRdb's table has in-frame clones only and misses some. The sample yields about 97,000 clones, approximately 91% seen once. The CDR3 has 15 amino acids. V was shortened by 0 bases and J by 7 bases, with 16 bases between the two germline ends. Germline CDR1 SGHRS, CDR2 YFSETQ. This clone has only one observation. As yet, its antigen is unknown. This clonotype was sampled from an adult in good health. This chain links TRBV5-1 with TRBJ1-1; no clear D gene. The specimen was peripheral blood, collected on day 0 of AZD1222 vaccination. CDR3 bases: TGCGCCAGCAGCTTGGAGGCCAGGAACGGGGTTGAAGCTTTCTTT. Encoded protein: CASSLEARNGVEAFF.